The following is a TCR beta chain sequence with its context. Original analysis: Quantification of nucleated cells was approximated via reference gene primer amplification. TCRdb's copy holds only in-frame clones and misses some; the assay was immunoSEQ multiplex PCR. The D gene and trimming were derived from the DNA, and the V and J assignments and clone size from that table. This sample has 53,000 or so clones, with around 80% found just once. The data stem from a study of blood T cell repertoires in COVID-19. Study as a whole: Nucleic acid was either cDNA or gDNA, and it came from T cells, B-cell-depleted T cells, or PBMCs.

Source material: peripheral blood. The receptor comes from a man aged 55 to 69 with acute or convalescent COVID-19.

The CDR3 loop reads CATSALGGSEQYF. The CDR3 nucleotides read TGTGCCACCAGTGCCCTGGGAGGGAGTGAGCAGTACTTC. The V gene is TRBV24-1, the J gene TRBJ2-7, with 7 bases lining up with TRBD2. Trimming at V came to 5 bases and at J to 7 bases, leaving 7 bases not matched to a gene. CDR1 is KGHDR, CDR2 SFDVKD, per germline. The CDR3 has 13 amino acids.